These 30 T cell receptor beta chains share one sample of origin, sequenced in a study of CD8+CD57+ T cells in acquired aplastic anemia. Template material for TCR beta VDJ and CDR3 profiling consisted of genomic DNA. Using its own MiXCR run on the reads, TCRdb lists one record per CDR3 protein. Of fewer than 100,000 distinct CDR3 sequences listed, over 35% are singletons. The sequenced sample was sorted CD4+, CD8+, or CD8+CD57+ T cells (not recorded which) from PBMCs. These receptors came from a human donor in good health, serving as a control.

There are many counts of this clonotype. The V gene is TRBV7-9, the J gene TRBJ2-7, with D unclear. CDR1 and CDR2 (germline): SEHNR, FQNEAQ (reference sequence). Trimming shortened V by 5 bases and J by 3 bases, and 11 bases separated the two germline ends. CDR3 size: 13 residues. The CDR3 protein is CASSPPLGYEQYF. The DNA of the CDR3 is TGTGCCAGCAGCCCTCCCCTGGGCTACGAGCAGTACTTC. The variable domain in full, completed from reference TRBV7-9 and TRBJ2-7, reads DTGVSQNPRHKITKRGQNVTFRCDPISEHNRLYWYRQTLGQGPEFLTYFQNEAQLEKSRLLSDRFSAERPKGSFSTLEIQRTEQGDSAMYLCASSPPLGYEQYFGPGTRLTVT.

This clonotype was counted ten times or more. This CDR3 is CASSVSTGNTEAFF. CDR3 DNA: TGTGCCAGCAGCGTCTCGACAGGGAACACTGAAGCTTTCTTT. J is TRBJ1-1 and V is TRBV9, with D possibly being TRBD1 (6 bases). Germline V gives CDR1 SGDLS, CDR2 YYNGEE. The CDR3 length is 14 residues. V shed 2 bases and J shed 1 base, with 9 bases lying between them. Full variable domain (rest looked up from reference TRBV9 and TRBJ1-1): DSGVTQTPKHLITATGQRVTLRCSPRSGDLSVYWYQQSLDQGLQFLIQYYNGEERAKGNILERFSAQQFPDLHSELNLSSLELGDSALYFCASSVSTGNTEAFFGQGTRLTVV.

This clonotype was detected a few times. V usage is TRBV12-3 or TRBV12-4 and J usage is TRBJ2-3; D may correspond to TRBD1 or TRBD2 (5 bases each). This CDR3 has 14 amino acids. The V and J ends lost 3 bases and 2 bases respectively, with 9 bases between them. CDR3 coding DNA: TGTGCCAGCAGTTTGACGGGGCCCACAGATACGCAGTATTTT. This codes for CASSLTGPTDTQYF.

The V and J genes are TRBV29-1 and TRBJ2-7; 7 bases are shared with TRBD2. Germline V gene lookup returns CDR1 SQVTM and CDR2 ANQGSEA. The CDR3 length is 12 residues. The J segment lost 3 bases and the V segment lost 6 bases, leaving 5 bases of the junction unmatched. In nucleotides, the CDR3 is TGCAGCGTAGGTTCTAGCGGCTACGAGCAGTACTTC. Protein product: CSVGSSGYEQYF.

The rearrangement joins TRBV25-1 to TRBJ1-2; D perhaps matches TRBD1 (6 bases). The CDR3 consists of 13 residues. Trimming left V 6 bases short and J 6 bases short, with 14 bases between. Germline CDR1 reads MGHDK; CDR2 reads SYGVNS. The CDR3 protein is CASRASGTNGYTF. The DNA of the CDR3 is TGTGCCAGCAGAGCCTCCGGGACAAATGGCTACACCTTC.

This chain uses TRBV9 with TRBJ2-2, with 7 bases matching TRBD2. The CDR3 sequence is 14 residues long. Germline V lookup: CDR1 SGDLS, CDR2 YYNGEE. Unmatched junction bases numbered 4, after V lost 3 bases and J lost 5 bases. The DNA for the CDR3 is TGTGCCAGCAGCGAGATTAGCGGGACCGGGGAGCTGTTTTTT. Translated, it gives CASSEISGTGELFF.

The chain joins TRBV15 to TRBJ1-1; tentatively, D is TRBD1 (5 bases). The ends were cut back, 0 bases at V and 4 bases at J, with 12 bases in the middle. There are 15 residues in the CDR3. In germline, CDR1 is LNHNV, CDR2 YYDKDF (reference sequence). The CDR3 DNA is TGTGCCACCAGCAGAGATCGGTCGGGGGGCACTGAAGCTTTCTTT. This gives the protein CATSRDRSGGTEAFF.

V gene TRBV15 combines with J gene TRBJ1-5; D is possibly TRBD1 (5 bases). The CDR3 loop spans 14 amino acids. Germline V gene lookup returns CDR1 LNHNV and CDR2 YYDKDF (reference sequence). V gave up 2 bases and J gave up 5 bases, with 10 bases separating them. For the CDR3, the DNA is TGTGCCACCAGCAGACAGGGCGGGGATCAGCCCCAGCATTTT. It encodes CATSRQGGDQPQHF.

The J gene is TRBJ1-2, the V gene TRBV19; 8 bases fit TRBD1. Trimming took 7 bases from V and 11 from J; bases not matched to a gene: 6. The CDR3 is 11 residues long. The germline gives CDR1 LNHDA, CDR2 SQIVND (reference sequence). CDR3 DNA: TGTGCCAGTACTAACCGACAGGGGTACACCTTC. Its protein is CASTNRQGYTF.

Points on this clonotype: Since a much larger clone is just one base distant, this may be a read error. The chain uses TRBV20-1 and TRBJ1-1, with 9 bases aligning to TRBD1. The CDR3 is 15 amino acids. CDR1 is DFQATT and CDR2 is SNEGSKA in the germline V gene (reference sequence). CDR3 nucleotide sequence: TGCAGTGCTGGAGATAGTGCAACAGGGGGCTCTGAAGCTTTCTTT. As protein: CSAGDSATGGSEAFF.

The table lists this clonotype with a few counts. As DNA, the CDR3 is TGTGCCAGCAGGACAGGAGCCCTTAGCAATCAGCCCCAGCATTTT. Protein: CASRTGALSNQPQHF. J is TRBJ1-5 and V is TRBV27; D perhaps matches TRBD1 (6 bases). CDR1 and CDR2 (germline): MNHEY, SMNVEV (reference sequence). This CDR3 spans 15 amino acids. The V end lost 6 bases, the J end lost 0 bases, and 12 bases lay between the germline ends.

This clonotype has ten or more counts. The V gene is TRBV11-3, the J gene TRBJ2-7; D is ambiguous. Germline V gene lookup returns CDR1 SGHNT and CDR2 YENEEA. The V gene lost 3 bases and the J gene lost 1 base, with 10 bases spanning the gap. This CDR3 region has 14 residues. Written as DNA, the CDR3 is TGTGCCAGCAGCTTCCGGAGCTCATCCTACGAGCAGTACTTC. Translating it yields CASSFRSSSYEQYF.

The V call is TRBV2, the J call TRBJ1-5; D gene ambiguous. CDR1 and CDR2 from the germline V gene are SNHLY and FYNNEI. This CDR3 comprises 14 residues. V lost 3 bases and J lost 0, with 6 bases in between. The CDR3 loop reads CASSDEYSNQPQHF. The CDR3 region has the DNA TGTGCCAGCAGTGACGAGTATAGCAATCAGCCCCAGCATTTT. The full variable domain, with the rest looked up from reference TRBV2 and TRBJ1-5, is EPEVTQTPSHQVTQMGQEVILRCVPISNHLYFYWYRQILGQKVEFLVSFYNNEISEKSEIFDDQFSVERPDGSNFTLKIRSTKLEDSAMYFCASSDEYSNQPQHFGDGTRLSIL.

This clonotype was observed at least ten times. This CDR3 reads CASTENTGELFF. DNA of the CDR3: TGTGCCAGCACCGAGAACACCGGGGAGCTGTTTTTT. The chain joins TRBV7-9 to TRBJ2-2; D is uncertain. Germline V lookup: CDR1 SEHNR, CDR2 FQNEAQ (reference sequence). This CDR3 is built from 12 residues. The germline V and J ends were trimmed by 7 bases and 1 base, with 4 bases remaining between them.

The rearrangement joins TRBV7-9 to TRBJ2-7; no clear D. The V gene lost 5 bases and the J gene lost 6 bases, with 14 bases spanning the gap. Germline CDR1 and CDR2: SEHNR and FQNEAQ (reference sequence). This CDR3 has 13 residues. CDR3 amino acids: CASSLDAVGEQYV. The DNA for the CDR3 is TGTGCCAGCAGCCTCGACGCTGTAGGCGAGCAGTACGTC.

The chain joins TRBV24-1 to TRBJ2-2; D is tentatively TRBD1 or TRBD2 (7 bases each). This CDR3 is built from 14 residues. Germline values: CDR1 KGHDR, CDR2 SFDVKD. The V gene lost 9 bases and the J gene lost 4 bases, with 14 bases spanning the gap. CDR3 protein: CATGEGAGTGELFF. The CDR3 bases are TGTGCCACCGGGGAGGGGGCCGGCACCGGGGAGCTGTTTTTT.

This clonotype came up many times. CDR3 loop: CASSEGPEAFF. Here the CDR3 DNA reads TGCGCCAGCAGTGAGGGGCCTGAAGCTTTCTTT. V usage is TRBV10-1 and J usage is TRBJ1-1; D not certain. The CDR3 totals 11 residues. V lost 2 bases and J 6 bases, leaving 4 bases between the germline ends. Germline values: CDR1 WNHNN, CDR2 SYGVQD (reference sequence).

There are many counts of this clonotype. This chain links TRBV7-6 with TRBJ2-3; TRBD2 is a possible D gene (6 bases). Per germline, CDR1 SGHVS and CDR2 FNYEAQ. The V gene lost 2 bases and the J gene lost 0 bases, with 18 bases spanning the gap. CDR3 length equals 18 residues. The CDR3, as DNA: TGTGCCAGCAGCTTAAGAGGGAGGACGACGGTTAGCACAGATACGCAGTATTTT. This gives the protein CASSLRGRTTVSTDTQYF. The variable domain in full, completed from reference TRBV7-6 and TRBJ2-3, reads GAGVSQSPRYKVTKRGQDVALRCDPISGHVSLYWYRQALGQGPEFLTYFNYEAQQDKSGLPNDRFSAERPEGSISTLTIQRTEQRDSAMYRCASSLRGRTTVSTDTQYFGPGTRLTVL.

There are many counts of this clonotype. The rearrangement links TRBV29-1 to TRBJ2-3; D remains unclear. This CDR3 spans 12 amino acids. V lost 0 bases, J lost 3 bases, and 4 bases lay in between. Germline values: CDR1 SQVTM, CDR2 ANQGSEA. This CDR3 reads CSVEDWTDTQYF. The DNA for the CDR3 is TGCAGCGTTGAAGATTGGACAGATACGCAGTATTTT.

The chain employs TRBV9 and TRBJ2-7; weak D call: TRBD2 (6 bases). Trimming shortened V by 0 bases and J by 3 bases, and 7 bases separated the two germline ends. This CDR3 comprises 13 residues. Looked up from germline, CDR1 is SGDLS and CDR2 is YYNGEE. This CDR3 is CASSVDGGYEQYF. The CDR3 nucleotides are TGTGCCAGCAGCGTAGACGGGGGCTACGAGCAGTACTTC.

The chain employs TRBV19 and TRBJ2-4; D call uncertain. From germline, CDR1 is LNHDA and CDR2 SQIVND (reference sequence). Trimming pared 4 bases from V and 5 bases from J, leaving 9 bases between. The CDR3 contains 13 residues. The CDR3 nucleotides read TGTGCCAGTAGTACCTCGAGACAAAACATTCAGTACTTC. Translating gives CASSTSRQNIQYF. Based on the CDR3 plus reference TRBV19 and TRBJ2-4, the full variable domain is DGGITQSPKYLFRKEGQNVTLSCEQNLNHDAMYWYRQDPGQGLRLIYYSQIVNDFQKGDIAEGYSVSREKKESFPLTVTSAQKNPTAFYLCASSTSRQNIQYFGAGTRLSVL.

The chain joins TRBV29-1 to TRBJ1-2; D may be TRBD1 (5 bases). The CDR3 has 13 amino acids. V was trimmed by 7 bases and J by 2 bases, leaving 14 bases between them. Germline V lookup: CDR1 SQVTM, CDR2 ANQGSEA. The CDR3 DNA reads as TGCAGCGCAGTCCGACAGAGGAACTATGGCTACACCTTC. It yields the protein CSAVRQRNYGYTF.

With regard to this clonotype: This could be a read error, since a much larger clone is one nucleotide away. The chain joins TRBV25-1 to TRBJ2-3, with unresolved D. Germline assignment: CDR1 MGHDK and CDR2 SYGVNS. The CDR3 length is 13 residues. The CDR3: CASSQEHPDTRYF. CDR3 DNA sequence: TGTGCCAGCAGCCAAGAACACCCAGATACGCGGTATTTT.

In the case of this clonotype: At one end, the junction sequence differs from germline, possibly due to a read error. This chain connects TRBV10-2 to TRBJ1-2; maybe TRBD1 (5 bases). The length of the CDR3 is 15 residues. CDR1 is WSHSY, CDR2 SAAADI, per germline. CDR3 sequence: CASSPGTSGMDGYTF. The DNA of the CDR3 is TGTGCCAGCAGCCCCGGGACTAGCGGGATGGATGGCTACACCTTC.

The V call is TRBV2, the J call TRBJ1-2; possibly TRBD1 for D (5 bases). The CDR3 consists of 13 residues. Trimming took 6 bases from V and 6 from J, leaving 14 bases between them. Germline lookup yields CDR1 SNHLY and CDR2 FYNNEI. The CDR3 here is CASSKTENHGYTF. CDR3 nucleotides: TGTGCCAGCAGCAAGACAGAGAACCATGGCTACACCTTC. Complete variable domain (other parts from reference TRBV2 and TRBJ1-2): EPEVTQTPSHQVTQMGQEVILRCVPISNHLYFYWYRQILGQKVEFLVSFYNNEISEKSEIFDDQFSVERPDGSNFTLKIRSTKLEDSAMYFCASSKTENHGYTFGSGTRLTVV.

This clonotype was seen at least ten times. V gene TRBV12-3 or TRBV12-4 combines with J gene TRBJ2-3, with 10 bases aligning to TRBD2. CDR3 length: 16 residues. V gave up 2 bases and J gave up 4 bases; unmatched junction bases: 6. The CDR3 DNA reads as TGTGCCAGCAGTTTATGGGCTAGCGGGAGACCAGATACGCAGTATTTT. As protein: CASSLWASGRPDTQYF.

The J gene is TRBJ2-7, the V gene TRBV2, with D maybe TRBD1 (5 bases). The length of the CDR3 is 13 residues. V shed 6 bases and J shed 1 base, with 10 bases lying between them. Germline V gene data show CDR1 as SNHLY and CDR2 as FYNNEI. The DNA of the CDR3 is TGTGCCAGCAGCGCGACAGATTCCTACGAGCAGTACTTC. It yields the protein CASSATDSYEQYF.

The chain uses TRBV15 and TRBJ2-7; D is ambiguous. The CDR3 runs to 14 residues. Germline V gene data show CDR1 as LNHNV and CDR2 as YYDKDF (reference sequence). Trimming stripped 0 bases from V and 0 bases from J, with 6 bases between. CDR3 amino acids: CATSRDRVSYEQYF. Written as DNA, the CDR3 is TGTGCCACCAGCAGAGATCGGGTCTCCTACGAGCAGTACTTC.

This clonotype turned up a few times. The chain has TRBV6-5 and TRBJ1-1, with D unclear. V shed 0 bases and J shed 8 bases, with 10 bases lying between them. The CDR3 extends over 13 amino acids. CDR1 MNHEY and CDR2 SVGAGI come from the germline V gene. CDR3 amino acids: CASSYSSSAEAFF. As DNA, the CDR3 is TGTGCCAGCAGTTACTCGTCTTCTGCCGAAGCTTTCTTT.

Comment on this clonotype: Since a much larger clone is just one base distant, this may be a read error. The rearrangement joins TRBV7-2 to TRBJ2-1; no clear D gene. CDR1 SGHTA and CDR2 FQGNSA come from the germline V gene. V lost 6 bases to trimming and J lost 9 bases, with 15 bases between them. This CDR3 has 13 amino acids. CDR3 DNA sequence: TGTGCCAGCAGTCCCGAATCCCGCTCTGAGCAGTTCTTC. Translation: CASSPESRSEQFF. The full variable domain, completed using reference TRBV7-2 and TRBJ2-1, is GAGVSQSPSNKVTEKGKDVELRCDPISGHTALYWYRQSLGQGLEFLIYFQGNSAPDKSGLPSDRFSAERTGGSVSTLTIQRTQQEDSAVYLCASSPESRSEQFFGPGTRLTVL.